A single sample gave rise to the 30 T cell receptor beta chains below, sequenced in a study of blood T cell repertoires in COVID-19. TCRdb's copy holds only in-frame clones and misses some; the assay was immunoSEQ multiplex PCR. The top ten hold under 3.5% of the sample, which has about 210,000 clones, more than 70% seen once. The sequenced sample consisted of peripheral blood. Receptors were obtained from a man aged 45 to 65 with active or convalescent COVID-19.

The V and J genes are TRBV2 and TRBJ2-5; D is perhaps TRBD1 (6 bases). V lost 6 bases, J lost 4 bases, and 24 bases lay in between. This CDR3 has 17 amino acids. From germline, CDR1 is SNHLY and CDR2 FYNNEI. CDR3 residues: CASSPLEGTNSPETQYF. The CDR3 coding sequence is TGTGCCAGCAGCCCTCTCGAAGGGACAAATTCCCCAGAGACCCAGTACTTC.

This clone was picked up one time. The chain uses TRBV28 and TRBJ2-2; a possible D gene is TRBD1 (6 bases). CDR3 length equals 14 residues. The germline V gene has CDR1 MDHEN and CDR2 SYDVKM. V was cut by 10 bases and J by 0 bases, with 12 bases left in between. CDR3 loop: CATRGHPNTGELFF. The CDR3 DNA sequence: TGTGCCACCCGGGGACACCCGAACACCGGGGAGCTGTTTTTT.

V and J are TRBV14 and TRBJ2-7, with TRBD2 matching over 7 bases. CDR3 size: 17 residues. Germline CDR1 is SGHDN and CDR2 is FVKESK. V lost 0 bases, J lost 1 base, and 9 bases stayed unmatched. CDR3 in DNA: TGTGCCAGCAGCCAAGATAGATCGGCTAGCGGATCCTACGAGCAGTACTTC. Its protein is CASSQDRSASGSYEQYF.

The chain has TRBV5-1 and TRBJ2-7, with TRBD2 matching over 9 bases. The CDR3 runs to 14 residues. Unmatched junction bases numbered 4, after V lost 4 bases and J lost 2 bases. Germline assignment: CDR1 SGHRS and CDR2 YFSETQ. The CDR3 loop is CASSGTSRPYEQYF. The CDR3 nucleotides are TGCGCCAGCAGCGGGACTAGCCGACCCTACGAGCAGTACTTC.

The CDR3 here is CASREAGETYEQYF. CDR3 in DNA: TGTGCCAGCAGAGAGGCAGGGGAAACCTACGAGCAGTACTTC. The rearrangement joins TRBV28 to TRBJ2-7, with D perhaps TRBD1 (6 bases). The germline gives CDR1 MDHEN, CDR2 SYDVKM. The V and J ends lost 6 bases and 2 bases respectively, with 14 bases between them. CDR3 length: 14 amino acids.

The rearrangement uses TRBV19 and TRBJ1-1; TRBD1 agrees at 9 bases. J gave up 0 bases and V 5 bases, and 10 bases lay outside the gene matches. Per the germline V gene, CDR1 is LNHDA and CDR2 is SQIVND (reference sequence). The CDR3 covers 17 residues. Written as DNA, the CDR3 is TGTGCCAGTAGTGAATACAGGGGGCGAGCGATGAACACTGAAGCTTTCTTT. Protein product: CASSEYRGRAMNTEAFF. The full variable domain, with the rest looked up from reference TRBV19 and TRBJ1-1, is DGGITQSPKYLFRKEGQNVTLSCEQNLNHDAMYWYRQDPGQGLRLIYYSQIVNDFQKGDIAEGYSVSREKKESFPLTVTSAQKNPTAFYLCASSEYRGRAMNTEAFFGQGTRLTVV.

The chain joins TRBV3-1 (or the pseudogene TRBV3-2) to TRBJ2-5; D call uncertain. CDR1 LGHDT and CDR2 YNNKEL come from the germline V gene (reference sequence). CDR3 length: 14 amino acids. Trimming left V 2 bases short and J 5 bases short, with 12 bases between. The CDR3 DNA sequence: TGTGCCAGCAGCCAATCTGTCCCCCCTGAGACCCAGTACTTC. This sequence encodes CASSQSVPPETQYF.

The chain recombines TRBV11-2 with TRBJ2-5, with TRBD2 matching over 8 bases. The CDR3 extends over 14 amino acids. Germline CDR1 reads SGHAT; CDR2 reads FQNNGV. With V trimmed by 3 bases and J by 5 bases, 5 bases remained unmatched. As DNA, the CDR3 is TGTGCCAGCAGCTTGCGGGGGGCGGGGGAGACCCAGTACTTC. This translates into CASSLRGAGETQYF. The whole variable domain, remainder taken from reference TRBV11-2 and TRBJ2-5, is EAGVAQSPRYKIIEKRQSVAFWCNPISGHATLYWYQQILGQGPKLLIQFQNNGVVDDSQLPKDRFSAERLKGVDSTLKIQPAKLEDSAVYLCASSLRGAGETQYFGPGTRLLVL.

Only one count was recorded for this clone. The gene calls are TRBV28 and TRBJ2-5; a possible D gene is TRBD2 (6 bases). This CDR3 comprises 14 residues. The germline gives CDR1 MDHEN, CDR2 SYDVKM. The V and J ends lost 5 bases and 7 bases respectively, with 17 bases between them. CDR3 in DNA: TGTGCCAGCAGTCTCCAGGGCGCAGCGGGGACCCAGTACTTC. Its protein is CASSLQGAAGTQYF.

The J gene is TRBJ1-5, the V gene TRBV19, with 9 bases fitting TRBD1. The V gene's germline CDR1 is LNHDA and CDR2 SQIVND (reference sequence). Trimming took 4 bases from V and 2 from J; bases not matched to a gene: 6. The CDR3 length is 16 residues. CDR3 DNA sequence: TGTGCCAGTAGTACATGGACAGGGGTAGGCAATCAGCCCCAGCATTTT. Protein: CASSTWTGVGNQPQHF.

CDR3 nucleotides: TGTGCCAGTAGTTCCTCCGGACAGGGGGCTAAGAGGGGCAATCAGCCCCAGCATTTT. It specifies CASSSSGQGAKRGNQPQHF. This chain joins TRBV19 and TRBJ1-5; 11 bases map to TRBD1. V lost 5 bases and J lost 2; bases outside the gene matches: 14. Germline V gene data show CDR1 as LNHDA and CDR2 as SQIVND (reference sequence). This CDR3 has 19 residues.

The gene calls are TRBV19 and TRBJ1-2; a possible D gene is TRBD1 (6 bases). Trimming pared 6 bases from V and 8 bases from J, leaving 10 bases between. CDR1 is LNHDA and CDR2 is SQIVND in the germline V gene (reference sequence). The CDR3 loop spans 11 amino acids. The CDR3 loop is CASSRGGGYTF. In DNA, the CDR3 is TGTGCCAGTAGCAGAGGGGGAGGCTACACCTTC.

The V and J genes are TRBV5-1 and TRBJ2-3; D unresolved. Germline loops: CDR1 SGHRS, CDR2 YFSETQ. The CDR3 covers 13 residues. V was pared by 1 base and J by 3 bases, with 6 bases between. CDR3 protein: CASSLSRTDTQYF. CDR3 nucleotide sequence: TGCGCCAGCAGCTTGTCGAGGACAGATACGCAGTATTTT. The variable domain in full, completed from reference TRBV5-1 and TRBJ2-3, reads KAGVTQTPRYLIKTRGQQVTLSCSPISGHRSVSWYQQTPGQGLQFLFEYFSETQRNKGNFPGRFSGRQFSNSRSEMNVSTLELGDSALYLCASSLSRTDTQYFGPGTRLTVL.

The chain joins TRBV6-5 to TRBJ1-4; D is perhaps TRBD1 (6 bases). From germline, CDR1 is MNHEY and CDR2 SVGAGI. CDR3 length: 15 amino acids. Trimming pared 6 bases from V and 3 bases from J, leaving 14 bases between. The CDR3, as DNA: TGTGCCAGCAGGCCTCGCAGGGGCCCTAATGAAAAACTGTTTTTT. This translates into CASRPRRGPNEKLFF.

The rearrangement joins TRBV28 to TRBJ1-1, with D tentatively TRBD1 (6 bases). Per germline, CDR1 MDHEN and CDR2 SYDVKM. The CDR3 consists of 14 residues. Trimming took 2 bases from V and 1 from J, leaving 8 bases between them. CDR3 loop: CASSLTGQNTEAFF. The CDR3 bases are TGTGCCAGCAGTTTAACGGGACAGAACACTGAAGCTTTCTTT.

This clone is a singleton in its sample. The rearrangement links TRBV7-6 to TRBJ2-6; 11 bases map to TRBD1. J gave up 4 bases and V 2 bases, and 7 bases lay outside the gene matches. The germline gives CDR1 SGHVS, CDR2 FNYEAQ. The CDR3 covers 18 residues. CDR3 nucleotides: TGTGCCAGCAGCTTAACAAGGACAGGGGGCGCGGGGGCCAACGTCCTGACTTTC. Translating gives CASSLTRTGGAGANVLTF.

This sequence joins TRBV4-1 and TRBJ1-6; D is uncertain. Germline CDR1 MGHRA, CDR2 YSYEKL. The CDR3 totals 15 residues. Trimming cost V 0 bases and J 9 bases, with 12 bases left between them. DNA of the CDR3: TGCGCCAGCAGCCAAGATCTTTCCCCCGGTTCACCCCTCCACTTT. Its protein product is CASSQDLSPGSPLHF.

This rearrangement joins TRBV20-1 to TRBJ1-2, with no clear D. The V gene lost 4 bases and the J gene lost 5 bases, with 5 bases spanning the gap. Per germline, CDR1 DFQATT and CDR2 SNEGSKA (reference sequence). This CDR3 spans 10 amino acids. In nucleotides, the CDR3 is TGCAGTGCTAAGCCTTATGGCTACACCTTC. Its protein is CSAKPYGYTF.

The chain employs TRBV27 and TRBJ1-1, with D perhaps TRBD1 (5 bases). V dropped 1 base and J dropped 1 base, with 10 bases sitting between them. The CDR3 loop spans 15 amino acids. CDR1 and CDR2 from the germline V gene are MNHEY and SMNVEV (reference sequence). The CDR3 is CASSLLWQGNTEAFF. For the CDR3, the DNA is TGTGCCAGCAGTTTATTATGGCAGGGGAACACTGAAGCTTTCTTT.

The chain carries TRBV6-1 and TRBJ1-2, with D uncertain. Trimming shortened V by 1 base and J by 7 bases, and 16 bases separated the two germline ends. This CDR3 region has 15 residues. From germline, CDR1 is MNHNS and CDR2 SASEGT. CDR3 in amino acids: CASSEELSGLGGYTF. In DNA form, the CDR3 reads TGTGCCAGCAGTGAAGAGTTGAGCGGACTGGGTGGCTACACCTTC.

The genes are TRBV14 and TRBJ2-1; 9 nucleotides agree with TRBD1. V lost 2 bases to trimming and J lost 5 bases; unmatched junction nucleotides: 4. Germline V gene sequence: CDR1 SGHDN, CDR2 FVKESK. The CDR3 has 15 residues. Here the CDR3 reads CASSQLQGAHNEQFF. For the CDR3, the DNA is TGTGCCAGCAGCCAATTACAGGGGGCTCACAATGAGCAGTTCTTC.

The chain recombines TRBV14 with TRBJ2-5; 11 bases agree with TRBD2. The CDR3 has 17 residues. Germline CDR1 and CDR2: SGHDN and FVKESK. Unmatched junction bases numbered 12, after V lost 4 bases and J lost 5 bases. The CDR3 spells CASSPRGVAGGSETQYF. The DNA of the CDR3 is TGTGCCAGCAGCCCCCGAGGGGTAGCGGGAGGGTCGGAGACCCAGTACTTC.

The rearrangement uses TRBV9 and TRBJ1-2; D might be TRBD1 (5 bases). The CDR3 runs 16 residues. Trimming left V 4 bases short and J 6 bases short, with 22 bases between. Per germline, CDR1 SGDLS and CDR2 YYNGEE. The CDR3 reads CASSSEMAGGSDGYTF. The DNA of the CDR3 is TGTGCCAGCAGCTCCGAGATGGCGGGGGGAAGCGATGGCTACACCTTC.

The chain couples TRBV7-6 to TRBJ2-7, with D perhaps matching TRBD1 (6 bases). Trimming stripped 5 bases from V and 3 bases from J, with 14 bases between. Looked up from germline, CDR1 is SGHVS and CDR2 is FNYEAQ. The CDR3 extends over 14 amino acids. CDR3 in amino acids: CASSPDSRFYEQYF. CDR3 coding DNA: TGTGCCAGCAGCCCGGACAGCCGTTTCTACGAGCAGTACTTC.

This clone came up once. The chain uses TRBV9 and TRBJ1-4, with a possible D match to TRBD1 (5 bases). The CDR3 has 14 amino acids. CDR1 SGDLS and CDR2 YYNGEE come from the germline V gene. The germline V and J ends were trimmed by 4 bases and 8 bases, with 15 bases remaining between them. CDR3 nucleotide sequence: TGTGCCAGCAGCCCCGGGTACCGGGGGGAAAAACTGTTTTTT. Amino acids: CASSPGYRGEKLFF.

The rearrangement joins TRBV10-3 to TRBJ2-1; no reliable D call. The CDR3 is 14 residues long. Germline CDR1 and CDR2: ENHRY and SYGVKD. The V end was cut by 5 bases, the J end by 2 bases, with 10 bases between. CDR3 protein: CAISRENPYNEQFF. CDR3 sequence (DNA): TGTGCCATCAGTCGAGAGAACCCCTACAATGAGCAGTTCTTC.

The chain uses TRBV7-2 and TRBJ2-5; 7 nucleotides match TRBD2. The germline V gene has CDR1 SGHTA and CDR2 FQGNSA. V shed 3 bases and J 5 bases; nucleotides not matched to a gene: 6. The CDR3 extends over 14 amino acids. CDR3 nucleotide sequence: TGTGCCAGCAGCTTTACGGGGGGTAGTGAGACCCAGTACTTC. Translation gives CASSFTGGSETQYF.

The count of this clone is one. CDR3 bases: TGTGCCACCAGCGGTTGGGGACAGGGTTACAATGAGCAGTTCTTC. Translated, it gives CATSGWGQGYNEQFF. The genes are TRBV15 and TRBJ2-1; 9 positions agree with TRBD1. Trimming removed 5 bases from V and 4 bases from J; junction bases left unmatched: 6. The CDR3 loop spans 15 amino acids. The germline CDR1 and CDR2 sequences are LNHNV and YYDKDF (reference sequence).

This chain links TRBV27 with TRBJ1-5; D not resolved. Trimming took off 5 bases at V and 7 bases at J, with 12 bases between the two ends. Germline values: CDR1 MNHEY, CDR2 SMNVEV (reference sequence). This CDR3 spans 13 amino acids. The CDR3 nucleotides read TGTGCCAGCAGTCCAATCGGGGAGCAGCCCCAGCATTTT. It translates to CASSPIGEQPQHF.

The chain couples TRBV5-1 to TRBJ1-1, with D maybe TRBD1 (6 bases). Germline-derived CDR1 and CDR2 are SGHRS and YFSETQ. V shed 3 bases and J shed 4 bases, with 16 bases lying between them. The length of the CDR3 is 15 residues. CDR3 coding DNA: TGCGCCAGCAGCTCTGTACAGGGAAGGATCACTGAAGCTTTCTTT. It yields the protein CASSSVQGRITEAFF. Supplemented by reference TRBV5-1 and TRBJ1-1, the full variable domain reads KAGVTQTPRYLIKTRGQQVTLSCSPISGHRSVSWYQQTPGQGLQFLFEYFSETQRNKGNFPGRFSGRQFSNSRSEMNVSTLELGDSALYLCASSSVQGRITEAFFGQGTRLTVV.